This T cell receptor (beta chain) was identified during a study of a mutant IDH1 vaccine in newly diagnosed glioma. Study-level background: The initiation of vaccination occurred 4-6 weeks after radiotherapy alone, or with temozolomide cycles.

Sequencing used immunoSEQ multiplex PCR; TCRdb keeps in-frame clones, though not all of them. The table records tens of thousands of clones, roughly nine tenths of them present only once. Study observations and caveats: The occurrence of vaccine-induced immune responses was seen in 80% to 95% of patients. Pseudoprogression seemed unlinked to shifts in top peripheral T cell clonotypes.

Noted time point: week 5, during vaccination. With topical imiquimod, each dose of the vaccine consisted of 300 ug of mutant IDH1 20-mer peptide. Astrocytomas found in donors were new, WHO grade 3 or 4, IDH1-mutant and ATRX-lost. On this clone: As yet, its antigen is unknown.

The receptor was derived from a woman between 50 and 59 years old with glioma. Sequencing was performed on PBMCs, taken from a glioma patient whose treatment included an IDH1 peptide vaccine.

The CDR3 coding sequence is TGTGCCAGCAGTCTAGCGGGAGCCTCCTACGAGCAGTACTTC. Its translation is CASSLAGASYEQYF. This chain joins TRBV27 and TRBJ2-7, with 10 bases lining up with TRBD2. V was pared by 5 bases and J by 0 bases, with 1 base of the junction left unmatched. Germline values: CDR1 MNHEY, CDR2 SMNVEV (reference sequence). This CDR3 has 14 amino acids.